This TCR beta chain emerged from a study of T cell responses to AZD1222 COVID-19 vaccine (dated by TCRdb to about 2021). About the investigation overall: AZD1222 recipients whose second dose came at about 4 weeks and those whose second dose came at about 12 weeks were combined into one group, since spike-specific TCR depth and breadth did not differ between the two schedules. Trial participants were enrolled by age into 18-55, 56-69 and 70-plus year subgroups, with roughly 160, 29 and 62 TCR-sequenced participants respectively. A total of under 250 trial participants underwent TCR sequencing, of whom about 210 had received two doses of AZD1222 and about 25 had received two doses of the MenACWY control vaccine. Points the paper makes about the study in general: Vaccine-associated CD4 TCRs spanned the whole spike protein, with dominant responses in regions 160-218 and 743-854. Conclusions about previously exposed vaccinees were limited because only six AZD1222 recipients were SARS-CoV-2 seropositive at baseline. In the small 56-69-year group, the increase in depth fell short of significance, most likely because of low power. No day 14 peak-response samples were available, so repertoires were characterized only after the peak T cell response. A significant rise in spike-specific TCR breadth and depth was observed after two AZD1222 doses relative to day 0 and relative to MenACWY recipients. Reportedly, almost half of the unique spike-specific TCRs recognized epitopes lying outside the regions that are mutated in the B.1.351 and B.1.1.7 variants. Participants were mostly white British and included more females than males, and it was suggested by the authors that clonal diversity may have been underestimated.

The intended sense of this specimen's time point label: baseline before first vaccination. Samples from vaccinated people were obtained from the UK trials COV001 and COV002, which included a single-blind randomized controlled phase 2/3 trial of AZD1222 (ChAdOx1 nCoV-19) in healthy adults. Trial participant PBMC samples were collected at day 0 and day 28 after the second dose for TCRbeta chain sequencing. The V and J ends are trimmed by 4 bases and 4 bases, leaving 11 bases between them. CDR1 is given as SGHNT and CDR2 as YENEEA, both from the germline V gene. From the cysteine through the phenylalanine, the CDR3 covers 13 amino acids. Only CDR3 DNA is held: 39 bases, read in frame from base 1. Comment on this clone: The target of this receptor is not known. Within one base of it there is no much larger clone, and no base qualities were kept.

The CDR3 regions of human TCRbeta chains were analyzed by immunosequencing. On the authors' methods: Repertoire TCRs were matched against a reference library of SARS-CoV-2-specific TCRs generated with the MIRA antigen-specificity platform. Breadth was defined as the fraction of unique TCRs that were SARS-CoV-2-associated. Depth was defined as the fraction of total T cells that were SARS-CoV-2-associated. Each spike-specific TCR was assigned to its reactive spike region and to a CD4 or CD8 class using the MIRA data. Log10-transformed breadth and depth values were compared by one-way ANOVA with Sidak's multiple comparisons tests. The source is immuneACCESS, and TCRdb retained only in-frame sequences with V and J called. Part of the clones is not carried over; for the studies checked, unresolved V genes explain less than half of this, and the remainder is unexplained. V and J calls plus clone size are reproduced from that table; the DNA served to infer D and trimming. The table for this sample lists about 140,000 clones; just over 90% of them were counted only once. Of the sample, around 5% is held by the ten largest clones.

The clonotype comes from an adult in good health. Here the sequenced sample was peripheral blood, taken on day 0 of AZD1222 vaccination. The chain is made from TRBV11-3 and TRBJ2-7; TRBD1 is possibly the D segment (6 matching bases). In nucleotide form, the sequence is TGTGCCAGCAGCTCTAGAGGGGGATACGAGCAGTACTTC. This sequence encodes CASSSRGGYEQYF. The reference TRBV11-3 and TRBJ2-7 proteins fill in what lies around the CDR3, so the full variable domain reads EAGVVQSPRYKIIEKKQPVAFWCNPISGHNTLYWYLQNLGQGPELLIRYENEEAVDDSQLPKDRFSAERLKGVDSTLKIQPAELGDSAVYLCASSSRGGYEQYFGPGTRLTVT.